This paragraph reports one T cell receptor (beta chain). Its antigen target is currently unknown. The input lacks base qualities; no much larger clone sits a single base away. Sequencing was performed on an Illumina NovaSeq 6000. cDNA libraries for TCRalpha and TCRbeta were prepared by 5'RACE using constant-segment primers, with sample barcodes and unique molecular identifiers added. RNA was extracted from every sample with Trizol reagent. Amplification of the libraries took two PCR steps, and the second step added a second sample barcode plus Illumina TruSeq adapters. The libraries were sequenced on an Illumina NovaSeq using 2 x 150 bp paired-end reads. Processing in the source paper ran as follows. Reads were demultiplexed and collapsed into UMI-guided consensus sequences with migec v1.2.7. Using mixcr v2.1.11, the UMI consensuses were aligned to TRA and TRB V and J templates and assembled into clonotypes. Expanded or contracted clonotypes were those called significant by both edgeR and NoisET, with noise models trained on biological replicates. For edgeR calls, the cutoffs were a false discovery rate-adjusted p below 0.01 and a log2 fold-change threshold of 1. As an exploratory analysis of dynamics, PCA with hierarchical clustering was applied to max-normalized trajectories of the 1000 most abundant clonotypes. Each responding clone was given a CD4 or CD8 phenotype based on the CD4+ and CD8+ repertoires, which had been sequenced separately. TCRdb applied fastp at Q25 and MiXCR to the public reads, then kept only in-frame beta chains. Here each entry gathers all rows of one CDR3 protein and keeps the most common genes and DNA. TCRdb, not the authors, supplied the V and J calls. Present in this sample are about 320,000 distinct CDR3 sequences, over 11% of which were seen just once. Around 23% of the sample goes to the ten largest clones.

Ficoll-Paque density gradient centrifugation was the method used to isolate PBMCs. This specimen belongs to a study of T-cell memory formation after mild COVID-19 (dated by TCRdb to about 2021). Context from the whole study: Most TCR sequence clusters were specific to one of the two donors. Longitudinal TCRalpha and TCRbeta repertoire sequencing tracked T-cell clones expanding and contracting after mild COVID-19 in a couple of donors. The cohort comprised two young, previously healthy adult volunteers, one female and one male.

Summary of the overall study and its limitations: Some responding clones were detected in pre-infection memory, which suggested that pre-existing cross-reactive memory T cells had joined the SARS-CoV-2 response. Clones contracting from day 15 to 85 had balanced CD4/CD8 phenotypes, while a second wave expanding from day 15 to 37 was biased towards CD4+. Whether the second-wave clones peaking on day 37 were SARS-CoV-2 specific was not confirmed. Contracting CD4+ clones were found mainly in CM and EM memory subsets, while CD8+ clones were enriched in EMRA. Only a couple of mild cases were covered in the study, and larger cohorts including severe cases with pre-infection samples were considered necessary.

The TCR sequence derives from a man in his late teens or twenties who had mild COVID-19 (a few samples of this study predate the infection). The sample titles of this study are shuffled in the database, so cell type and time point are left out; the donor was told from shared clones. Sequenced sample: PBMCs or a T cell subset sorted from them (not recorded which).

The nucleotide sequence is TGTGCCAGCCTACCGGGACAGAAGAACACTGAAGCTTTCTTT. Translated, this gives CASLPGQKNTEAFF. The chain couples TRBV25-1 to TRBJ1-1; 7 central nucleotides agree with TRBD1. The germline V gene supplies CDR1 MGHDK and CDR2 SYGVNS. The CDR3 runs 14 residues from the cysteine to the phenylalanine. Of the read, only the CDR3 DNA is kept; its 42 bases are in frame from base 1. The germline V end is reduced by 8 bases and the J end by 1 base; junction bases left unmatched: 7.